This TCR beta chain was identified during a study of CD8 T cells in Susac syndrome (dated by TCRdb to about 2019). At the level of the whole study: Repertoire sequencing was used to test whether CD8+ T cell activation and differentiation in Susac syndrome was antigen driven.

In the case of this clonotype: It has no known antigen specificity. Base qualities are not at hand, and no much larger clone is one base apart.

High-throughput TCR beta sequencing profiled peripheral blood CD8+ and CD4+ T cells from healthy donors, Susac syndrome patients and multiple sclerosis patients. Healthy donors were age- and sex-matched controls. Bulk CD8+ and CD4+ T cells were purified by magnetic negative isolation, whereas CD8+ TEMRA cells were enriched by FACS. Blood was drawn into EDTA tubes, processed within 24 hours, and PBMCs were isolated by density gradient centrifugation. PBMCs intended for TCR sequencing were frozen in liquid nitrogen and were later thawed in a 37 degrees C water bath. The sorted or isolated CD4+, CD8+ and CD8+ TEMRA cells had a purity of 90% or higher. CDR1 is given as MNHNY and CDR2 as SVGAGI, both from the germline V gene (reference sequence). From cysteine to phenylalanine, the CDR3 is 16 amino acids long. Only the CDR3 region is kept as DNA, spanning 48 bases read in frame from base 1. Ends trimmed: V by 7 bases, J by 4 bases; bases unmatched to a gene: 13.

RNA was extracted using the RNeasy kit, and roughly 0.5 to 1 microgram was reverse transcribed with random hexamers. The immunoSEQ multiplex PCR assay, which covers 54 Vbeta and 13 Jbeta segments, was used to amplify TCR beta CDR3 regions. Bias from PCR amplification was corrected by using a synthetic template baseline for primer optimization and for computational correction. The original pipeline was this. Only productive sequences were kept, with reads annotated to V, D and J genes according to IMGT and analyzed in immunoSEQ Analyzer. To calculate clonality, Shannon entropy was normalized by log2 of the number of productive unique sequences and then subtracted from one. Public and private clones were assessed among the 100 most prevalent clones of each patient and control. Susac-specific clones were defined as absent from healthy and MS cohorts, around 970 published viral clones and other ImmuneACCESS disease sequences. TCRdb trimmed the raw reads at Q25, called clones with MiXCR and kept productive beta chains. One record per CDR3 amino acid sequence lists the most common genes and DNA. None of the V and J calls come from the authors' own analysis; TCRdb made them. This sample holds around 130,000 distinct CDR3 sequences; about 96% were observed only once. The leading ten clones occupy 0.09% to 0.15% of the sample.

What the research found in general, with its limitations: The study acknowledged that relatively few individuals were included in the TCR sequencing and HLA analysis.

The source of this sequence is a human donor in good health. The chain joins TRBV6-6 to TRBJ1-1; TRBD1 matches 9 bases in the middle. Sample: CD4+ T cells from PBMCs. The nucleotide sequence is TGTGCCAGCACCCTCATACAGGGGGCGGGGGGCACTGAAGCTTTCTTT. Its translation reads: CASTLIQGAGGTEAFF.